There are a few counts of the clone carrying this TCR beta chain. As yet, its antigen is unknown. Germline lookup yields CDR1 SGHTA and CDR2 FQGNSA. The CDR3 is 12 amino acids. Trimming shortened V by 2 bases and J by 14 bases, and 14 bases separated the two germline ends. The source of the sample is a study of T cells in Graves' hyperthyroidism and ophthalmopathy. In the study overall: Peripheral blood collection took place at initial diagnosis, before any treatment. Study results and caveats: Blood held most thyroid clonotypes expanded above 0.001 frequency.

Used for diagnoses were clinical symptoms, serum thyroxine and TRAb, thyroid ultrasound and orbital computed tomography. Out of less than 12 ml of fresh peripheral blood came the PBMCs. Amplification of TCR beta CDR3 regions was performed using RNA transcripts as template. Primed by the HTBI set, a first-round RT-PCR was run on the TCR CDR3. TCRdb re-called the multiplex PCR reads with MiXCR, one entry per CDR3 protein. The table includes around 600,000 distinct CDR3 sequences, more than 15% detected once. The sequence was collected from a middle-aged woman with Graves' ophthalmopathy. The chain is built from TRBV7-2 and TRBJ2-3; D remains unclear. Material: blood. DNA for the CDR3: TGTGCCAGCAGCTTATCCCCCCTAGAGTTGTATTTT. Its protein product is CASSLSPLELYF.